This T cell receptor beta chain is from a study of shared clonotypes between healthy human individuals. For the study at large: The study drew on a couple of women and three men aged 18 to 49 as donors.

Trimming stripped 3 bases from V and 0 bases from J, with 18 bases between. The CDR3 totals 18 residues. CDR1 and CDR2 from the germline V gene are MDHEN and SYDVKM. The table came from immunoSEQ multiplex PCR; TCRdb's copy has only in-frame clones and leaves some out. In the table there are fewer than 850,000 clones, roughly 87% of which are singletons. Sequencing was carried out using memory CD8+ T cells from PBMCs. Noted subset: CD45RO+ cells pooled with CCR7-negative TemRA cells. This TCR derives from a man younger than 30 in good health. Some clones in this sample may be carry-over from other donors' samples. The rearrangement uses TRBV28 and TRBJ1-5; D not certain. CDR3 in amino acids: CASSFHSGSFYSNQPQHF. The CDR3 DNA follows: TGTGCCAGCAGTTTTCACAGCGGGAGTTTTTATAGCAATCAGCCCCAGCATTTT. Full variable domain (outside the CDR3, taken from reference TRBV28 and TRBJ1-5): DVKVTQSSRYLVKRTGEKVFLECVQDMDHENMFWYRQDPGLGLRLIYFSYDVKMKEKGDIPEGYSVSREKKERFSLILESASTNQTSMYLCASSFHSGSFYSNQPQHFGDGTRLSIL.